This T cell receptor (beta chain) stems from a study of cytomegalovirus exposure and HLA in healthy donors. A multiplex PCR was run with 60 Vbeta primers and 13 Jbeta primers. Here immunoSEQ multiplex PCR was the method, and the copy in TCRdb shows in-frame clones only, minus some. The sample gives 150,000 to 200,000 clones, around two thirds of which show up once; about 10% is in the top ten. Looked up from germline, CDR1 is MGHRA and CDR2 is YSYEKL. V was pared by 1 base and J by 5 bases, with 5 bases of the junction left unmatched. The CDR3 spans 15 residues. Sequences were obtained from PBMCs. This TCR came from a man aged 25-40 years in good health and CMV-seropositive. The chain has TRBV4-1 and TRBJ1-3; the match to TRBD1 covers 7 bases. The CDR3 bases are TGCGCCAGCAGCCAAGGACAGGGTGGGAGAAACACCATATATTTT. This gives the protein CASSQGQGGRNTIYF.